The 3 T cell receptor beta chains below all came from one sample that was sequenced in a study of T cell repertoires in cytomegalovirus infection. In TCRdb, the reads were re-called with MiXCR into one record per CDR3 protein. The data contain about 830,000 distinct CDR3 sequences, approximately 29% of them singletons. The antigens these receptors bind are not known. The source was cultured CD8+ T cells from PBMCs, collected from culture after CMV antigen stimulation. The receptors stem from a human donor in good health (CMV status not recorded). Some clones in this sample may be carry-over from other donors' samples.

A few counts support this clonotype. V usage is TRBV12-3 or TRBV12-4 and J usage is TRBJ1-1; D uncertain. This CDR3 region has 15 residues. With 3 bases removed from V and 1 base from J, the gap between germline ends came to 12 bases. CDR3 nucleotide sequence: TGTGCCAGCAGTTTGGGCCCGGACTCGAACACTGAAGCTTTCTTT. It is translated as CASSLGPDSNTEAFF.

This clonotype was seen more than once but under ten times. The chain is built from TRBV6-5 and TRBJ2-3, with a possible D match to TRBD2 (7 bases). Germline CDR1 is MNHEY and CDR2 is SVGAGI. CDR3 length equals 15 residues. V was shortened by 2 bases and J by 1 base, with 10 bases between the two germline ends. The CDR3 sequence is CASSYGGAGTDTQYF. Written as DNA, the CDR3 is TGTGCCAGCAGTTACGGGGGGGCTGGCACAGATACGCAGTATTTT.

The chain couples TRBV12-3 or TRBV12-4 to TRBJ1-3; D is perhaps TRBD1 (5 bases). V was shortened by 5 bases and J by 9 bases, with 20 bases between the two germline ends. The CDR3 extends over 15 amino acids. CDR3 in DNA: TGTGCCAGCAGTCTGCAGGGTATTGTCGGTGGCACCATATATTTT. Its translation is CASSLQGIVGGTIYF.